Following are 22 T cell receptor beta chains from one sample sequenced in a study of tumor-infiltrating lymphocytes in localized non-small cell lung cancer. TCRdb keeps only in-frame clones here, not all; method: immunoSEQ multiplex PCR. This table has some 6,700 clones, just under 75% appearing once. The sequenced sample consisted of lung tumor tissue. These receptors were collected from a human donor with non-small cell lung cancer.

The rearrangement uses TRBV7-9 and TRBJ1-6; 7 nucleotides align to TRBD1. Germline loops: CDR1 SEHNR, CDR2 FQNEAQ (reference sequence). This CDR3 is 14 amino acids long. The V and J ends lost 3 bases and 7 bases, in that order; junction bases with no gene match: 3. The chain's CDR3 is CASSLGTVNSPLHF. CDR3 bases: TGTGCCAGCAGCTTGGGGACAGTGAATTCACCCCTCCACTTT. The full variable domain, completed using reference TRBV7-9 and TRBJ1-6, is DTGVSQNPRHKITKRGQNVTFRCDPISEHNRLYWYRQTLGQGPEFLTYFQNEAQLEKSRLLSDRFSAERPKGSFSTLEIQRTEQGDSAMYLCASSLGTVNSPLHFGNGTRLTVT.

This chain uses TRBV19 with TRBJ1-1; no firm D call. The CDR3 is 13 amino acids. CDR1 is LNHDA, CDR2 SQIVND, per germline (reference sequence). The V end was cut by 6 bases, the J end by 1 base, with 9 bases between. CDR3 amino acids: CASSMTRNTEAFF. DNA of the CDR3: TGTGCCAGTAGCATGACACGGAACACTGAAGCTTTCTTT.

The chain carries TRBV5-1 and TRBJ2-2, with 7 positions matching TRBD1. Germline CDR1 is SGHRS and CDR2 is YFSETQ. V dropped 2 bases and J dropped 2; count of bases not matched to a gene: 6. The CDR3 consists of 16 residues. CDR3 protein: CASSFTGESNTGELFF. CDR3 DNA sequence: TGCGCCAGCAGCTTCACAGGGGAATCAAACACCGGGGAGCTGTTTTTT.

The chain employs TRBV4-2 and TRBJ1-3; D might be TRBD1 (6 bases). Germline V gene sequence: CDR1 LGHNA, CDR2 YNFKEQ. V lost 3 bases to trimming and J lost 0 bases, with 9 bases between them. The CDR3 extends over 15 amino acids. The CDR3 nucleotides are TGTGCCAGCAGCCAGAACAGGGACTCTGGAAACACCATATATTTT. Translating it yields CASSQNRDSGNTIYF.

V usage is TRBV5-1 and J usage is TRBJ2-7; no reliable D call. Germline lookup yields CDR1 SGHRS and CDR2 YFSETQ. The CDR3 is made up of 14 amino acids. V lost 0 bases to trimming and J lost 2 bases, with 9 bases between them. CDR3 bases: TGCGCCAGCAGCTTGGACATAGGAACCTACGAGCAGTACTTC. Translating it yields CASSLDIGTYEQYF.

This rearrangement joins TRBV7-3 to TRBJ2-1; D might be TRBD1 (5 bases). From germline, CDR1 is SGHTA and CDR2 FQGTGA. Trimming removed 2 bases at V and 9 bases at J, with 8 bases between. The CDR3 is made up of 12 amino acids. The CDR3 bases are TGTGCCAGCAGCTTAGGGGCGAGTGAGCAGTTCTTC. Translated: CASSLGASEQFF. The variable domain in full, completed from reference TRBV7-3 and TRBJ2-1, reads GAGVSQTPSNKVTEKGKYVELRCDPISGHTALYWYRQSLGQGPEFLIYFQGTGAADDSGLPNDRFFAVRPEGSVSTLKIQRTERGDSAVYLCASSLGASEQFFGPGTRLTVL.

This clone was seen only a few times. V usage is TRBV7-9 and J usage is TRBJ2-6, with D possibly being TRBD1 (5 bases). CDR3 length: 18 residues. Germline V CDR1 and CDR2: SEHNR, FQNEAQ (reference sequence). Between the trimmed V and J ends, which lost 0 bases and 0 bases, there was a span of 12 bases. CDR3 loop: CASSLAGPYSSGANVLTF. CDR3 nucleotide sequence: TGTGCCAGCAGCTTAGCGGGGCCCTACAGCTCTGGGGCCAACGTCCTGACTTTC.

This clone is classed as medium-sized. The chain links TRBV11-2 to TRBJ2-1; no clear D gene. Germline CDR1 SGHAT, CDR2 FQNNGV. This CDR3 region has 14 residues. The V and J ends lost 4 bases and 11 bases respectively, with 18 bases between them. CDR3 loop: CASSSSTTGLKQFF. The CDR3 DNA is TGTGCCAGCAGCTCAAGCACTACTGGTTTGAAGCAGTTCTTC.

The rearrangement links TRBV7-8 to TRBJ2-2; TRBD1 agrees at 8 bases. There are 14 residues in the CDR3. V gave up 5 bases and J gave up 7 bases; unmatched junction bases: 6. Germline V gene lookup returns CDR1 SGHVS and CDR2 FQNEAQ. The CDR3, as DNA: TGTGCCAGCAGCAAGGACAGGGTTGTCGGGGAGCTGTTTTTT. It yields the protein CASSKDRVVGELFF.

The J gene is TRBJ2-3, the V gene TRBV4-2; 9 bases are a match to TRBD2. The CDR3 has 15 amino acids. Germline assignment: CDR1 LGHNA and CDR2 YNFKEQ. J lost 3 bases, V lost 4 bases, and 5 bases had no gene match. The CDR3 nucleotides are TGTGCCAGCAGCCGACCTGGACTAGCGACAGATACGCAGTATTTT. Its protein product is CASSRPGLATDTQYF.

V usage is TRBV5-1 and J usage is TRBJ1-1; TRBD1 aligns across 12 bases. The CDR3 extends over 14 amino acids. In germline, CDR1 is SGHRS, CDR2 YFSETQ. V gave up 4 bases and J gave up 5 bases; unmatched junction bases: 3. The CDR3 DNA sequence: TGCGCCAGCAGCATGGGACAGGGGGCGACTGAAGCTTTCTTT. This gives the protein CASSMGQGATEAFF.

The V gene is TRBV18, the J gene TRBJ1-4; 7 nucleotides match TRBD1. This CDR3 is 14 amino acids long. V was pared by 3 bases and J by 10 bases, with 8 bases of the junction left unmatched. Germline V gene data show CDR1 as KGHSH and CDR2 as LQKENI. The CDR3 spells CASSPDRDIGKLFF. CDR3 bases: TGTGCCAGCTCACCCGACAGGGATATAGGAAAACTGTTTTTT.

The chain is built from TRBV6-1 and TRBJ1-2; the match to TRBD1 covers 10 bases. V lost 8 bases, J lost 3 bases, and 9 bases stayed unmatched. The CDR3 consists of 15 residues. The germline gives CDR1 MNHNS, CDR2 SASEGT. In DNA form, the CDR3 reads TGTGCCAGCGGCAAGACAGGGGGCGCGTACTATGGCTACACCTTC. It is translated as CASGKTGGAYYGYTF.

This chain links TRBV30 with TRBJ2-5; the D is unclear. V dropped 4 bases and J dropped 1 base, with 13 bases sitting between them. The V gene's germline CDR1 is GTSNPN and CDR2 SVGIG (reference sequence). The CDR3 is made up of 14 amino acids. CDR3 residues: CAWTSQRFQETQYF. The CDR3 DNA follows: TGTGCCTGGACCTCACAGCGATTCCAAGAGACCCAGTACTTC.

This chain uses TRBV7-8 with TRBJ1-3, with D perhaps TRBD1 (5 bases). Trimming cost V 5 bases and J 4 bases, with 18 bases left between them. The length of the CDR3 is 16 residues. Germline V gene sequence: CDR1 SGHVS, CDR2 FQNEAQ. The CDR3 region is CASSGWTTSDGNTIYF. DNA for the CDR3: TGTGCCAGCAGCGGTTGGACAACCTCTGACGGAAACACCATATATTTT.

This clone was found a few times. V is TRBV4-1 and J is TRBJ1-6; 7 bases fit TRBD1. J was trimmed by 8 bases and V by 1 base; bases with no gene match: 11. Germline V gives CDR1 MGHRA, CDR2 YSYEKL. The CDR3 is made up of 17 amino acids. In nucleotides, the CDR3 is TGCGCCAGCAGCCAAGTCGATCAGGGGGGTCATCATTCACCCCTCCACTTT. As protein: CASSQVDQGGHHSPLHF.

By share, this clone counts as medium-sized. The rearrangement uses TRBV7-9 and TRBJ1-2; D is unresolved. V lost 5 bases, J lost 4 bases, and 14 bases lay in between. Germline values: CDR1 SEHNR, CDR2 FQNEAQ (reference sequence). There are 14 residues in the CDR3. For the CDR3, the DNA is TGTGCCAGCAGCCCACAAGAGGGAAGCTATGGCTACACCTTC. Its translation is CASSPQEGSYGYTF.

The DNA of the CDR3 is TGTGCCAGCAGTGAAGCTGGCGGGAGGGTCCCCTACGAGCAGTACTTC. Translated, it gives CASSEAGGRVPYEQYF. The rearrangement links TRBV6-1 to TRBJ2-7; 9 nucleotides match TRBD2. The CDR3 runs to 16 residues. The J segment lost 2 bases and the V segment lost 0 bases, leaving 5 bases of the junction unmatched. Per germline, CDR1 MNHNS and CDR2 SASEGT.

The chain employs TRBV5-1 and TRBJ1-1; D gene unclear. Trimming left V 0 bases short and J 0 bases short, with 12 bases between. CDR1 is SGHRS and CDR2 is YFSETQ in the germline V gene. The CDR3 is made up of 16 amino acids. The DNA for the CDR3 is TGCGCCAGCAGCTTGGCCCCAAGTCCAATGAACACTGAAGCTTTCTTT. As protein: CASSLAPSPMNTEAFF. The full variable domain, in which reference TRBV5-1 and TRBJ1-1 provide the parts outside the CDR3, is KAGVTQTPRYLIKTRGQQVTLSCSPISGHRSVSWYQQTPGQGLQFLFEYFSETQRNKGNFPGRFSGRQFSNSRSEMNVSTLELGDSALYLCASSLAPSPMNTEAFFGQGTRLTVV.

This sequence joins TRBV18 and TRBJ2-5; TRBD1 is a possible D gene (5 bases). The assigned J gene may be wrong: the sequence end matches TRBJ2-7 better. This CDR3 has 13 residues. Germline V lookup: CDR1 KGHSH, CDR2 LQKENI. CDR3 DNA: TGTGCCAGCTCACCAGACAGCTTCAACGAGCAGTACTTC. Translating it yields CASSPDSFNEQYF.

This clone was observed a handful of times. The rearrangement joins TRBV27 to TRBJ1-2; maybe TRBD1 (5 bases). Germline CDR1 MNHEY, CDR2 SMNVEV (reference sequence). The CDR3 has 12 amino acids. The V end was cut by 5 bases, the J end by 7 bases, with 11 bases between. CDR3 loop: CASSSRVGGYTF. CDR3 coding DNA: TGTGCCAGCAGTAGCAGGGTTGGTGGCTACACCTTC.

This clone has a handful of counts. The gene calls are TRBV19 and TRBJ1-2; D is unclear. CDR3 length equals 9 residues. The ends were cut back, 8 bases at V and 8 bases at J, with 6 bases in the middle. Germline assignment: CDR1 LNHDA and CDR2 SQIVND (reference sequence). The CDR3 DNA follows: TGTGCCAGTGGCGACGGCTACACCTTC. As protein: CASGDGYTF. The full variable domain, in which reference TRBV19 and TRBJ1-2 provide the parts outside the CDR3, is DGGITQSPKYLFRKEGQNVTLSCEQNLNHDAMYWYRQDPGQGLRLIYYSQIVNDFQKGDIAEGYSVSREKKESFPLTVTSAQKNPTAFYLCASGDGYTFGSGTRLTVV.